This is a list of T cell receptor beta chains from one sample in a study of blood T cell repertoires in COVID-19. The assay was immunoSEQ multiplex PCR, and TCRdb's table has in-frame clones only and misses some. The data contain 110,000 to 150,000 clones, 88% of them seen just once; the ten biggest clones take up approximately 1.8%. The sequenced sample was peripheral blood. These receptors came from a man in his 70s with acute or convalescent COVID-19. The CDR3 runs from the conserved cysteine through the conserved F or W. Each record gives: J gene, clone size, D gene, V gene, CDR3 protein, CDR3 DNA. The D gene is left open where the match is weak. A clone size is listed for some rows: how often the clone was seen (once, few, many), or a class if it is expanded.

>TRBJ1-3|-|-|TRBV11-2
CASSLTTGSGNTIYF
TGTGCCAGCAGCTTAACGACGGGATCTGGAAACACCATATATTTT
>TRBJ2-7|-|-|TRBV28
CASRLDSIYEQYF
TGTGCCAGCAGGTTAGACAGTATCTACGAGCAGTACTTC
>TRBJ1-1|-|TRBD1|TRBV19
CASSPVQGGVTEAFF
TGTGCCAGTAGTCCGGTACAAGGGGGCGTCACTGAAGCTTTCTTT
>TRBJ1-2|-|TRBD1|TRBV7-9
CASTGQGRLYGYTF
TGTGCCAGCACCGGACAGGGACGCCTCTATGGCTACACCTTC
>TRBJ1-4|-|-|TRBV30
CAWSAGEKLFF
TGTGCCTGGAGCGCCGGTGAAAAACTGTTTTTT
>TRBJ2-5|-|TRBD1|TRBV6-6
CASSPGTGNRETQYF
TGTGCCAGCAGTCCCGGGACAGGGAATCGAGAGACCCAGTACTTC
>TRBJ2-6|-|-|TRBV5-1
CASSGGSSGANVLTF
TGCGCCAGCAGCGGGGGGAGCTCTGGGGCCAACGTCCTGACTTTC
>TRBJ1-1|few|-|TRBV10-2
CASSGTGRMTEAFF
TGCGCCAGCAGTGGAACGGGAAGGATGACTGAAGCTTTCTTT
>TRBJ2-3|-|TRBD2|TRBV2
CASSSGRAFDTQYF
TGTGCCAGCAGTAGCGGGAGGGCCTTTGATACGCAGTATTTT
>TRBJ1-3|-|-|TRBV3-1/TRBV3-2
CASSPTGSSGNTIYF
TGTGCCAGCAGCCCTACAGGGTCCTCTGGAAACACCATATATTTT
>TRBJ1-1|-|-|TRBV13
CAVGSGRVEAFF
TGTGCCGTCGGAAGTGGGAGGGTTGAAGCTTTCTTT
>TRBJ1-5|-|-|TRBV30
CAWRHQGLGSNQPQHF
TGTGCCTGGAGACACCAGGGGCTTGGGAGCAATCAGCCCCAGCATTTT
>TRBJ2-5|-|-|TRBV12-3/TRBV12-4
CASSFAKTQYF
TGTGCCAGCAGTTTTGCGAAGACCCAGTACTTC
>TRBJ2-2|-|-|TRBV5-6
CASRRGVANTGELFF
TGTGCCAGCAGACGAGGCGTCGCGAACACCGGGGAGCTGTTTTTT
>TRBJ1-3|once|TRBD1|TRBV5-1
CASSRGTVGNTIYF
TGCGCCAGCAGCCGCGGGACAGTTGGAAACACCATATATTTT
>TRBJ2-5|once|-|TRBV6-5
CASTRGLQETQYF
TGTGCCAGCACGCGGGGGCTTCAGGAGACCCAGTACTTC
>TRBJ2-1|-|-|TRBV29-1
CSARKAAGGTGDEQFF
TGCAGCGCCCGAAAGGCGGCAGGGGGTACGGGGGATGAGCAGTTCTTC
>TRBJ2-5|-|-|TRBV5-3
CARSLCGRAIQETQYF
TGTGCCAGAAGCTTGTGTGGCAGGGCAATCCAAGAGACCCAGTACTTC
>TRBJ1-4|-|-|TRBV6-5
CASRDHRATNEKLFF
TGTGCCAGCAGAGACCACAGGGCAACTAATGAAAAACTGTTTTTT
>TRBJ1-6|-|-|TRBV3-1/TRBV3-2
CASSQKGGSPLHF
TGTGCCAGCAGCCAAAAGGGAGGCTCACCCCTCCACTTT
>TRBJ1-4|-|-|TRBV20-1
CSASYREEKLFF
TGCAGTGCTAGTTACAGGGAGGAAAAACTGTTTTTT
>TRBJ1-2|-|TRBD1|TRBV10-3
CAISESPTGTFDYTF
TGTGCCATCAGTGAGTCGCCGACAGGGACTTTTGACTACACCTTC
>TRBJ2-3|-|TRBD2|TRBV6-4
CASSDSRGLTDTQYF
TGTGCCAGCAGTGACTCCCGGGGACTAACAGATACGCAGTATTTT
>TRBJ2-7|-|-|TRBV27
CASRRSRQGPYEQYF
TGTGCCAGCAGGAGGTCTCGGCAGGGGCCCTACGAGCAGTACTTC
>TRBJ1-5|-|-|TRBV19
CASRRVGNSNQPQHF
TGTGCCAGTAGGAGGGTGGGGAATAGCAATCAGCCCCAGCATTTT
>TRBJ2-1|few|TRBD1|TRBV7-3
CASSLTGNRDRYNEQFF
TGTGCCAGCAGCTTAACCGGTAACCGGGACAGATACAATGAGCAGTTCTTC
>TRBJ1-2|once|TRBD1|TRBV7-2
CASSRDREAYGYTF
TGTGCCAGCAGCCGTGACAGGGAGGCCTATGGCTACACCTTC
>TRBJ1-3|-|-|TRBV7-8
CASSLAWGVSGNTIYF
TGTGCCAGCAGCTTAGCGTGGGGGGTTTCTGGAAACACCATATATTTT
>TRBJ2-3|-|TRBD2|TRBV14
CASSRTSGTDTQYF
TGTGCCAGCAGCCGGACTAGCGGCACAGATACGCAGTATTTT
>TRBJ2-7|few|-|TRBV2
CASSEAQAYRYEQYF
TGTGCCAGCAGTGAAGCGCAGGCTTACCGCTACGAGCAGTACTTC
>TRBJ2-7|few|-|TRBV27
CASSLQTYEQYF
TGTGCCAGCAGTCTCCAGACCTACGAGCAGTACTTC
>TRBJ2-7|once|TRBD2|TRBV5-1
CASSLRNSGGANEQYF
TGCGCCAGCAGCTTAAGAAATAGCGGGGGGGCGAACGAGCAGTACTTC
>TRBJ2-1|few|-|TRBV6-5
CASSYAGSYEQFF
TGTGCCAGCAGTTATGCAGGGTCATATGAGCAGTTCTTC
>TRBJ2-2|-|TRBD2|TRBV6-2/TRBV6-3
CASSPSGGAFANTGELFF
TGTGCCAGCAGCCCTAGCGGGGGGGCCTTTGCGAACACCGGGGAGCTGTTTTTT
>TRBJ2-7|once|-|TRBV10-2
CASSEQGPGEQYF
TGCGCCAGCAGTGAGCAGGGCCCCGGCGAGCAGTACTTC
>TRBJ2-4|once|-|TRBV10-1
CASSESSEAKNIQYF
TGCGCCAGCAGTGAGTCCAGCGAAGCCAAAAACATTCAGTACTTC
>TRBJ2-7|-|-|TRBV27
CASSPQGPRFEQYF
TGTGCCAGCAGTCCGCAGGGCCCCCGTTTCGAGCAGTACTTC
>TRBJ1-2|-|-|TRBV6-2/TRBV6-3
CASSHGEGRQRTF
TGTGCCAGCAGCCACGGGGAGGGACGACAGCGTACCTTC
>TRBJ1-6|few|TRBD1|TRBV11-1
CASSSRMTGGNSPLHF
TGTGCCAGCAGCTCCCGGATGACAGGGGGAAATTCACCCCTCCACTTT
>TRBJ2-7|-|TRBD2|TRBV5-1
CASSLEGLARHEQYF
TGCGCCAGCAGCTTGGAGGGACTAGCTAGGCACGAGCAGTACTTC
>TRBJ1-1|-|-|TRBV11-2
CASSLNLGGAEAFF
TGTGCCAGCAGCTTAAACTTGGGGGGGGCTGAAGCTTTCTTT
>TRBJ1-1|-|-|TRBV7-2
CASSSLGPRNTEAFF
TGTGCCAGCAGCTCTTTGGGGCCACGGAACACTGAAGCTTTCTTT
>TRBJ2-2|-|TRBD2|TRBV3-1/TRBV3-2
CASSQVGRDYTSNTGELFF
TGTGCCAGCAGCCAAGTGGGGAGGGACTACACCTCGAACACCGGGGAGCTGTTTTTT
>TRBJ1-2|-|TRBD1|TRBV19
CASSTDRGNYGYTF
TGTGCCAGTAGCACCGACAGGGGAAACTATGGCTACACCTTC
>TRBJ1-1|once|TRBD1|TRBV5-1
CASSRGQGAMETEAFF
TGCGCCAGCAGCCGGGGACAGGGGGCGATGGAAACTGAAGCTTTCTTT
>TRBJ1-5|-|-|TRBV19
CASSIFPQGAQPQHF
TGTGCCAGTAGTATCTTCCCACAGGGCGCTCAGCCCCAGCATTTT
>TRBJ2-3|-|TRBD2|TRBV5-1
CASSSRTSGSTDTQYF
TGCGCCAGCAGCTCCCGGACTAGCGGTTCCACAGATACGCAGTATTTT
>TRBJ2-1|-|TRBD2|TRBV29-1
CSVPGVSGSKNEQFF
TGCAGCGTCCCGGGTGTGAGCGGGAGTAAAAATGAGCAGTTCTTC
>TRBJ2-1|-|TRBD2|TRBV27
CASSLAGGTYNEQFF
TGTGCCAGCAGTCTAGCGGGGGGTACCTACAATGAGCAGTTCTTC
>TRBJ1-5|-|-|TRBV19
CASSIATGGNYWEPQHF
TGTGCCAGTAGTATAGCCACCGGCGGAAATTATTGGGAGCCCCAGCATTTT
>TRBJ2-2|-|-|TRBV11-2
CASELTVGGELFF
TGTGCCAGCGAACTGACAGTCGGCGGGGAGCTGTTTTTT
>TRBJ1-1|-|TRBD1|TRBV12-3/TRBV12-4
CASSLGGDRRLF
TGTGCCAGCAGTTTAGGAGGGGACAGGCGGCTCTTT
>TRBJ1-5|-|TRBD1|TRBV10-2
CASSPQGRGHPPTQHF
TGCGCCAGCAGCCCTCAGGGCAGGGGGCACCCCCCTACCCAGCATTTT
>TRBJ1-2|-|-|TRBV6-1
CASSETGRGSEGYTF
TGTGCCAGCAGTGAAACGGGGAGAGGATCGGAAGGCTACACCTTC
>TRBJ2-5|-|-|TRBV5-1
CASSPRPGSETQYF
TGCGCCAGCAGCCCCCGCCCGGGGTCGGAGACCCAGTACTTC